A selection of T cell receptor beta chains follows, all from one sample in a study of blood T cell repertoires in COVID-19. This table comes from immunoSEQ multiplex PCR, and its TCRdb copy is limited to in-frame clones, with some not included. This sample yields about 170,000 clones, of which approximately 79% are seen a single time; about 3% belongs to the top ten. Sequenced material: peripheral blood. The receptors were gathered from a woman of 80 years or more with acute or convalescent COVID-19. The CDR3 runs from the conserved cysteine through the conserved F or W.

J gene	V gene	CDR3 length	CDR3 protein
TRBJ2-5	TRBV7-3	13	CASSPFRGETQYF
TRBJ1-4	TRBV19	15	CASSRIGTGNEKLFF
TRBJ1-6	TRBV3-1/TRBV3-2	16	CASSQTTGTPNSPLHF
TRBJ1-4	TRBV29-1	16	CSVEAERIATNEKLFF
TRBJ1-5	TRBV19	15	CASSIGGFPRQPQHF
TRBJ2-3	TRBV18	17	CASSRQQGLSATDTQYF
TRBJ2-1	TRBV4-3	16	CASSPSGRASYNEQFF
TRBJ1-1	TRBV4-3	14	CASSQADRRTEAFF
TRBJ2-5	TRBV4-1	16	CASSQEGGLNAETQYF
TRBJ2-2	TRBV12-3/TRBV12-4	13	CASSFYRAGELFF
TRBJ2-7	TRBV5-1	13	CASSTDLPREQYF
TRBJ2-7	TRBV27	15	CASSPTGTGSREQYF
TRBJ2-1	TRBV9	14	CASSVVGGLNEQFF
TRBJ1-1	TRBV28	15	CASSLPTGMNTEAFF
TRBJ1-5	TRBV27	15	CASSSGQISNQPQHF
TRBJ2-3	TRBV19	12	CASSDLGDTQYF
TRBJ2-1	TRBV6-2/TRBV6-3	15	CASSFRTPRGNEQFF
TRBJ2-4	TRBV19	15	CASSIQREEGNIQYF
TRBJ1-3	TRBV11-2	16	CASSMVVGATGNTIYF
TRBJ2-2	TRBV28	16	CASSSQGAENTGELFF
TRBJ2-3	TRBV9	12	CASSPYRDTQYF
TRBJ1-1	TRBV27	15	CASSQHSGGNTEAFF
TRBJ2-7	TRBV5-4	14	CASSLAGGGYEQYF
TRBJ2-1	TRBV5-4	15	CASSIGLAGGGEQFF
TRBJ1-6	TRBV7-8	14	CASSLNRGDSPLHF
TRBJ2-3	TRBV4-1	15	CASSQMTGMADTQYF
TRBJ1-6	TRBV5-1	15	CASSRSTGGNSPLHF
TRBJ1-2	TRBV5-6	14	CASTIPGGFYGYTF
TRBJ2-5	TRBV7-3	14	CASSLNGAQETQYF
TRBJ2-1	TRBV18	13	CASSQGKGDEQFF
TRBJ1-2	TRBV5-1	15	CASSLVPGGVNGYTF
TRBJ2-2	TRBV28	17	CASTGPVSASRSGELFF
TRBJ2-1	TRBV19	14	CASTLAGLDNEQFF
TRBJ2-7	TRBV7-6	18	CASSLELAGLSFRSEQYF
TRBJ1-2	TRBV4-3	15	CASSPGAPSDYGYTF
TRBJ1-1	TRBV25-1	13	CASETAVNTEAFF
TRBJ2-3	TRBV24-1	17	CATSASGRAMSTDTQYF
TRBJ2-3	TRBV4-1	18	CASSQDLWGGWGTDTQYF
TRBJ2-6	TRBV28	15	CASSLTGLGANVLTF
TRBJ1-1	TRBV28	16	CASSPPGGAMNTEAFF
TRBJ1-1	TRBV30	12	CAWSKQGSEAFF
TRBJ1-2	TRBV14	14	CASSQFDRGYGYTF
TRBJ2-1	TRBV6-5	13	CASSLDRVNEQFF
TRBJ1-2	TRBV7-3	14	CASSPGQGLAGYTF
TRBJ1-5	TRBV10-1	13	CASRGQFNQPQHF
TRBJ2-7	TRBV5-1	15	CASSLGTGSSYEQYF
TRBJ2-2	TRBV11-2	16	CASSLGLAGDIGELFF
TRBJ1-2	TRBV6-6	14	CASSTVIHGYGYTF
TRBJ1-2	TRBV7-8	14	CASSLAGSPYGYTF
TRBJ1-1	TRBV7-9	14	CASSRPAMNTEAFF
TRBJ1-3	TRBV3-1/TRBV3-2	15	CASSQAPISGNTIYF
TRBJ2-2	TRBV11-3	15	CASSLGLGNSGELFF
TRBJ1-5	TRBV7-8	14	CASSLGTGDQPQHF